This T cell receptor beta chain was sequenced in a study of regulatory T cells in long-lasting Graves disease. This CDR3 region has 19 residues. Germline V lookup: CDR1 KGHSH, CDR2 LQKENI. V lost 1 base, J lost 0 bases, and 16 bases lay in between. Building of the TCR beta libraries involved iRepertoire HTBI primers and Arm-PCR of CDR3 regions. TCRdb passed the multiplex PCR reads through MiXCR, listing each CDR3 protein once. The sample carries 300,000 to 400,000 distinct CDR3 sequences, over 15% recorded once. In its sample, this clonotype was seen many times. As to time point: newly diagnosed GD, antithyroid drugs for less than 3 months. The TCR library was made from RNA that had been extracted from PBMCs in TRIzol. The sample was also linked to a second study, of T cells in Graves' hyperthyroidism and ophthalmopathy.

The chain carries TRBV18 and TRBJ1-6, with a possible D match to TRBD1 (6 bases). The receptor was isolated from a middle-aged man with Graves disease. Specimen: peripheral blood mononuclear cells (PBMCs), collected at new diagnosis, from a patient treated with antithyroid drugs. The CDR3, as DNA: TGTGCCAGCTCACCACGGGTGGGGGCCTCTGGCTCCTATAATTCACCCCTCCACTTT. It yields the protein CASSPRVGASGSYNSPLHF. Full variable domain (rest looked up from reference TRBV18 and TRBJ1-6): NAGVMQNPRHLVRRRGQEARLRCSPMKGHSHVYWYRQLPEEGLKFMVYLQKENIIDESGMPKERFSAEFPKEGPSILRIQQVVRGDSAAYFCASSPRVGASGSYNSPLHFGNGTRLTVT.